This T cell receptor (beta chain) originates from a study of response to subunit inactivated influenza vaccine. Findings of the study overall: It was suggested by the authors that few new T cells are recruited by each seasonal influenza vaccination.

This clonotype was seen a handful of times. What it binds is unknown. CDR1 and CDR2 (germline): DFQATT, SNEGSKA (reference sequence). The V and J ends lost 2 bases and 2 bases respectively, with 10 bases between them. This CDR3 comprises 14 residues. TCRdb analysed the RT-PCR reads with MiXCR anew, one entry per CDR3 protein. Of about 310,000 distinct CDR3 sequences listed, about a fifth are singletons. The TCR was taken from a man aged 50 to 75 who received an inactivated influenza vaccine. This chain links TRBV20-1 with TRBJ1-5; weak D call: TRBD1 (5 bases). The source was PBMCs from blood, collected approximately 20 months after vaccination. CDR3 sequence: CSARPTVGNQPQHF. Here the CDR3 DNA reads TGCAGTGCTAGACCGACAGTGGGCAATCAGCCCCAGCATTTT.